One sample yielded the 19 T cell receptor beta chains listed below, sequenced in a study of T cells in Graves' hyperthyroidism and ophthalmopathy. RNA transcripts provided the source from which TCR beta CDR3 regions were amplified. HTBI primers were the set used in a first-round RT-PCR of the TCR CDR3. In TCRdb, the multiplex PCR reads were re-called with MiXCR into one record per CDR3 protein. The profile covers roughly 800,000 distinct CDR3 sequences, with 38% appearing a single time and 7.5% to 9.5% taken by the ten largest. Sequenced input: blood. The source of these receptors is a man younger than 30 with Graves' hyperthyroidism.

J is TRBJ1-3 and V is TRBV19; TRBD1 might be the D (6 bases). Germline V gives CDR1 LNHDA, CDR2 SQIVND (reference sequence). The CDR3 consists of 16 residues. The V end was cut by 4 bases, the J end by 0 bases, with 13 bases between. CDR3 residues: CASSTPGTLSGNTIYF. CDR3 nucleotide sequence: TGTGCCAGTAGTACCCCCGGGACACTCTCTGGAAACACCATATATTTT. Combining the CDR3 with reference TRBV19 and TRBJ1-3 gives the whole variable domain DGGITQSPKYLFRKEGQNVTLSCEQNLNHDAMYWYRQDPGQGLRLIYYSQIVNDFQKGDIAEGYSVSREKKESFPLTVTSAQKNPTAFYLCASSTPGTLSGNTIYFGEGSWLTVV.

This clonotype appeared many times. V is TRBV15 and J is TRBJ2-7; D is ambiguous. V lost 8 bases to trimming and J lost 1 base, with 12 bases between them. CDR1 is LNHNV and CDR2 is YYDKDF in the germline V gene (reference sequence). The CDR3 consists of 13 residues. The CDR3 here is CATGASGSYEQYF. The CDR3 DNA reads TGTGCCACCGGTGCGTCGGGTTCCTACGAGCAGTACTTC.

J is TRBJ1-1 and V is TRBV20-1, with 7 bases identical to TRBD1. V lost 5 bases and J lost 4; bases outside the gene matches: 7. From germline, CDR1 is DFQATT and CDR2 SNEGSKA (reference sequence). The CDR3 is 13 residues long. The CDR3 DNA reads TGCAGTGCTGCCAGGGGGGGGGGCACTGAAGCTTTCTTT. Translating it yields CSAARGGGTEAFF.

For this clonotype: At one boundary the junction diverges from the germline segment, which might be a read error. The chain employs TRBV4-1 and TRBJ2-7, with D unclear. Germline-derived CDR1 and CDR2 are MGHRA and YSYEKL. The CDR3 covers 12 residues. CDR3 nucleotides: TGTGCCAGCAGCCCCCCGGTGAACGAGCAGTGCTTC. It yields the protein CASSPPVNEQCF.

This chain connects TRBV20-1 to TRBJ1-2; TRBD1 matches 7 bases. The CDR3 runs to 13 residues. Germline trimming cut 6 bases from V and 2 bases from J; bases unmatched to any gene: 6. Germline V gene data show CDR1 as DFQATT and CDR2 as SNEGSKA (reference sequence). In DNA form, the CDR3 reads TGCAGTGCACCGGACAGGAACAACTATGGCTACACCTTC. Translated: CSAPDRNNYGYTF.

The CDR3 DNA follows: TGTGCCAGCAGTGAATGGGGGCCTGACAGGGGGCGCAGTGAAAAACTGTTTTTT. Translating gives CASSEWGPDRGRSEKLFF. The chain is built from TRBV2 and TRBJ1-4, with 10 bases fitting TRBD1. Germline V lookup: CDR1 SNHLY, CDR2 FYNNEI. The CDR3 is 18 amino acids. Trimming at V came to 2 bases and at J to 7 bases, leaving 13 bases not matched to a gene.

This clonotype was recorded many times. The chain carries TRBV29-1 and TRBJ2-2, with TRBD1 identical over 7 bases. The CDR3 is 13 residues long. Trimming removed 8 bases from V and 7 bases from J; junction bases left unmatched: 10. Germline CDR1 is SQVTM and CDR2 is ANQGSEA. DNA of the CDR3: TGCAGCTGCGGACAGGCGGTCAACGGGGAGCTGTTTTTT. This translates into CSCGQAVNGELFF.

The chain employs TRBV25-1 and TRBJ1-3, with 8 bases matching TRBD1. Trimming at V came to 4 bases and at J to 3 bases, leaving 14 bases not matched to a gene. The CDR3 covers 18 residues. CDR1 and CDR2 from the germline V gene are MGHDK and SYGVNS. The CDR3 DNA follows: TGTGCCAGCAGTGTAAGAGACCGGGGCAGGGGGCTTGGAAACACCATATATTTT. Translation: CASSVRDRGRGLGNTIYF.

This chain's CDR3 is CASSTRATYEQYF. CDR3 sequence (DNA): TGTGCCAGCAGCACCAGAGCAACCTACGAGCAGTACTTC. This rearrangement joins TRBV7-2 to TRBJ2-7; D not resolved. CDR1 and CDR2 from the germline V gene are SGHTA and FQGNSA. Trimming removed 5 bases at V and 2 bases at J, with 10 bases between. CDR3 length: 13 amino acids.

This clonotype was recorded a few times. The chain joins TRBV5-6 to TRBJ2-5; D may match TRBD1 or TRBD2 (6 bases each). V lost 3 bases and J 7 bases, leaving 19 bases between the germline ends. Looked up from germline, CDR1 is SGHDT and CDR2 is YYEEEE. The CDR3 has 15 amino acids. Here the CDR3 reads CASSSRPGALVTQYF. The CDR3, as DNA: TGTGCCAGCAGCTCGCGTCCGGGGGCACTCGTGACCCAGTACTTC. The full variable domain, with the rest looked up from reference TRBV5-6 and TRBJ2-5, is DAGVTQSPTHLIKTRGQQVTLRCSPKSGHDTVSWYQQALGQGPQFIFQYYEEEERQRGNFPDRFSGHQFPNYSSELNVNALLLGDSALYLCASSSRPGALVTQYFGPGTRLLVL.

J is TRBJ2-7 and V is TRBV7-2; 7 nucleotides match TRBD1. V lost 5 bases and J lost 2; bases outside the gene matches: 12. The CDR3 extends over 16 amino acids. Germline CDR1 is SGHTA and CDR2 is FQGNSA. Here the CDR3 reads CASSIRGGQYPYEQYF. The CDR3 coding sequence is TGTGCCAGCAGCATTAGAGGGGGACAGTACCCCTACGAGCAGTACTTC.

This clonotype has at least ten counts. V usage is TRBV10-3 and J usage is TRBJ2-7, with 8 positions matching TRBD1. With V trimmed by 4 bases and J by 6 bases, 14 bases remained unmatched. CDR1 and CDR2 from the germline V gene are ENHRY and SYGVKD. This CDR3 spans 16 amino acids. The CDR3 bases are TGTGCCATCAGTGCCATGGGACAGGAGGAATACTCCGAGCAGTACTTC. Protein: CAISAMGQEEYSEQYF.

A few counts support this clonotype. This chain links TRBV20-1 with TRBJ2-7; 11 bases agree with TRBD1. The CDR3 totals 13 residues. CDR1 is DFQATT and CDR2 is SNEGSKA in the germline V gene (reference sequence). Trimming cost V 3 bases and J 5 bases; bases outside gene matches: 3. The CDR3 sequence is CSASRTGGHEQYF. For the CDR3, the DNA is TGCAGTGCTAGCCGGACAGGGGGCCACGAGCAGTACTTC.

The chain combines TRBV4-1 with TRBJ2-7; TRBD2 might be the D (7 bases). V lost 1 base and J lost 2, with 15 bases in between. Per the germline V gene, CDR1 is MGHRA and CDR2 is YSYEKL. The CDR3 extends over 16 amino acids. CDR3 DNA sequence: TGCGCCAGCAGCCAAGTTGTGGGAGGGGGTGCCTACGAGCAGTACTTC. This codes for CASSQVVGGGAYEQYF.

The V gene is TRBV11-2, the J gene TRBJ2-5; tentative D call: TRBD1 (6 bases). Germline loops: CDR1 SGHAT, CDR2 FQNNGV. V was trimmed by 6 bases and J by 9 bases, leaving 20 bases between them. CDR3 size: 14 residues. The CDR3 DNA sequence: TGTGCCAGCAGTTACTCAGGGGTAATTCAGCCCCAGTACTTC. This codes for CASSYSGVIQPQYF.

This clonotype has only a few counts. The V gene is TRBV5-1, the J gene TRBJ1-4; 9 bases map to TRBD1. The germline V gene encodes CDR1 SGHRS and CDR2 YFSETQ. V lost 3 bases to trimming and J lost 10 bases; unmatched junction nucleotides: 7. This CDR3 is 14 amino acids long. The CDR3 region is CASSSGQGIGKLFF. The DNA for the CDR3 is TGCGCCAGCAGCTCGGGACAGGGAATCGGAAAACTGTTTTTT. The full variable domain, its missing parts supplied by reference TRBV5-1 and TRBJ1-4, is KAGVTQTPRYLIKTRGQQVTLSCSPISGHRSVSWYQQTPGQGLQFLFEYFSETQRNKGNFPGRFSGRQFSNSRSEMNVSTLELGDSALYLCASSSGQGIGKLFFGSGTQLSVL.

The chain combines TRBV2 with TRBJ2-7, with D possibly matching TRBD1 (5 bases). Trimming took 8 bases from V and 6 from J, leaving 11 bases between them. In germline, CDR1 is SNHLY, CDR2 FYNNEI. CDR3 length: 11 amino acids. CDR3 nucleotide sequence: TGTGCCAGCTCAAAGGGGCTCGAGCAGTACTTC. Protein: CASSKGLEQYF.

As to this clonotype: A read error may explain this, as a much larger clone is one base away. The CDR3, as DNA: TGTGCCAGCACCCAAGGGACTAGCGCCGCCTTAGAGACCCAGTACTTC. This translates into CASTQGTSAALETQYF. This chain links TRBV2 with TRBJ2-5; 10 nucleotides line up with TRBD2. The trim removed 7 bases at V and 4 bases at J, leaving 12 bases unmatched. Germline V gives CDR1 SNHLY, CDR2 FYNNEI. The CDR3 consists of 16 residues.

This clonotype was detected many times. This rearrangement joins TRBV29-1 to TRBJ1-2; 7 nucleotides align to TRBD1. J was trimmed by 1 base and V by 7 bases; bases with no gene match: 6. Germline V gene sequence: CDR1 SQVTM, CDR2 ANQGSEA. The length of the CDR3 is 13 residues. Here the CDR3 reads CSAGTVSNYGYTF. The CDR3 coding sequence is TGCAGCGCCGGGACAGTTAGTAACTATGGCTACACCTTC.